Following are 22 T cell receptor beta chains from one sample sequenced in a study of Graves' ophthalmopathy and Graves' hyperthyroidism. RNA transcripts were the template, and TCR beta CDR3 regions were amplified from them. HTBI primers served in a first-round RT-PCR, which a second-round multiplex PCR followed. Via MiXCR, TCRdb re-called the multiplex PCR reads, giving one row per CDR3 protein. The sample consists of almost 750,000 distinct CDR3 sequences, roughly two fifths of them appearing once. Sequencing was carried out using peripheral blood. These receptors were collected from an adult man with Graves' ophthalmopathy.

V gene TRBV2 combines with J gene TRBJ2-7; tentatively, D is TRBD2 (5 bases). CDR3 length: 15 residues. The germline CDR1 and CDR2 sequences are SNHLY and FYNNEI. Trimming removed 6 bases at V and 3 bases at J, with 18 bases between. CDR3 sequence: CASSQAAPSYYEQYF. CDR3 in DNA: TGTGCCAGCAGCCAAGCGGCACCTTCCTACTACGAGCAGTACTTC.

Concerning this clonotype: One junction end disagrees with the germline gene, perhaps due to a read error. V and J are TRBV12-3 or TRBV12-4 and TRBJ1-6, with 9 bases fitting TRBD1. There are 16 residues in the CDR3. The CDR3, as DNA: TGTGCCAGCAGTTTAGAGACCGGGACAGGGAATTCACCCCTCCGCTTT. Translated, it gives CASSLETGTGNSPLRF.

CDR3 protein: CASSFWDRGVNEQYF. The CDR3 DNA follows: TGTGCCAGCAGCTTTTGGGACAGGGGCGTCAACGAGCAGTACTTC. The V gene is TRBV5-6, the J gene TRBJ2-7, with TRBD1 matching over 10 bases. With 2 bases clipped from V and 5 bases from J, the junction kept 7 bases outside the gene matches. The length of the CDR3 is 15 residues. Per the germline V gene, CDR1 is SGHDT and CDR2 is YYEEEE. Together with reference TRBV5-6 and TRBJ2-7, the CDR3 gives the full variable domain: DAGVTQSPTHLIKTRGQQVTLRCSPKSGHDTVSWYQQALGQGPQFIFQYYEEEERQRGNFPDRFSGHQFPNYSSELNVNALLLGDSALYLCASSFWDRGVNEQYFGPGTRLTVT.

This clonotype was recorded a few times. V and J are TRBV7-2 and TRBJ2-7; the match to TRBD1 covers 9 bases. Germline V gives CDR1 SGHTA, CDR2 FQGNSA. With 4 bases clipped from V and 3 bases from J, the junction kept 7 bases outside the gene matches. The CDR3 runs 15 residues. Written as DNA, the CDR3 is TGTGCCAGCAGCTCTACCGGGACAGGGCTCTACGAGCAGTACTTC. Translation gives CASSSTGTGLYEQYF.

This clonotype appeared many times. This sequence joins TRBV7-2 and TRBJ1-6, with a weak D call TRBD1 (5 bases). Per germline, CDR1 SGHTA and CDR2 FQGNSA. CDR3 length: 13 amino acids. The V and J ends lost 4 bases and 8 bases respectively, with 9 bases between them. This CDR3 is CASSSGLDSPLHF. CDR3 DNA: TGTGCCAGCAGCTCGGGGCTGGATTCACCCCTCCACTTT.

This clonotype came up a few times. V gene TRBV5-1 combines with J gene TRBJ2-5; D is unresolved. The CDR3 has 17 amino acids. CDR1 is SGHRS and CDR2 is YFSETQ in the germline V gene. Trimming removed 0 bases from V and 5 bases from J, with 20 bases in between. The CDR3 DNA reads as TGCGCCAGCAGCTTGGCCTTAGGACGGATAGCCGGGGAGACCCAGTACTTC. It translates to CASSLALGRIAGETQYF.

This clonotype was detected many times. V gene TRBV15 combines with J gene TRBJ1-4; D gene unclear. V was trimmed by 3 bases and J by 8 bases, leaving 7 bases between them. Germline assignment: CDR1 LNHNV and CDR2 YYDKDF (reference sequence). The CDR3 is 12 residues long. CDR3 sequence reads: CATSSEGEKLFF. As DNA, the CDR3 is TGTGCCACCAGCAGCGAAGGGGAAAAACTGTTTTTT.

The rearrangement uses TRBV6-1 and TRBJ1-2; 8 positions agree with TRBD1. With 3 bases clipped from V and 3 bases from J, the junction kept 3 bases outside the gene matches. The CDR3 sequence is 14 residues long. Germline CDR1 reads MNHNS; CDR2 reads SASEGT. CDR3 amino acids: CASSDQTGDYGYTF. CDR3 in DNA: TGTGCCAGCAGTGACCAGACAGGGGACTATGGCTACACCTTC.

The CDR3 here is CASSAGQTGLAGNTGELFF. CDR3 nucleotide sequence: TGTGCCAGCAGCGCGGGACAGACAGGACTAGCGGGGAACACCGGGGAGCTGTTTTTT. This rearrangement joins TRBV9 to TRBJ2-2, with 11 bases identical to TRBD2. The CDR3 has 19 residues. CDR1 and CDR2 from the germline V gene are SGDLS and YYNGEE. The V gene end was trimmed by 3 bases and the J gene end by 1 base; junction bases not matched to a gene: 11.

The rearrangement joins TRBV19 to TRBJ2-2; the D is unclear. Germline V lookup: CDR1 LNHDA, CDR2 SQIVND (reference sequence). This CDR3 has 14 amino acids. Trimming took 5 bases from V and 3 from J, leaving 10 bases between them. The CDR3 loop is CASSSRRDTGELFF. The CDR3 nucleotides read TGTGCCAGTAGTTCGAGGAGAGACACCGGGGAGCTGTTTTTT.

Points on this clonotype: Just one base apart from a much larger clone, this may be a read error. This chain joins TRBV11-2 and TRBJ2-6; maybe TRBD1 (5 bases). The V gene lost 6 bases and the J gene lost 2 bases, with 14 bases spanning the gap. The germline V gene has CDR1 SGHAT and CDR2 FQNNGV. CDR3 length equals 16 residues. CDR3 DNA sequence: TGTGCCAGCAGTCGACTTACAGGAACTGGGGCCAACGTCCTGACTTTC. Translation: CASSRLTGTGANVLTF.

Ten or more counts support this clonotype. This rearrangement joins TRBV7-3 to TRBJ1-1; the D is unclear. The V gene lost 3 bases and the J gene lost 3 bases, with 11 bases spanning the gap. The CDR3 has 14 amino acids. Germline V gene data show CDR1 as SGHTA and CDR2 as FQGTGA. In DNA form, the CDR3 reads TGTGCCAGCAGCTTGCGAAGAGAGGACACTGAAGCTTTCTTT. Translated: CASSLRREDTEAFF.

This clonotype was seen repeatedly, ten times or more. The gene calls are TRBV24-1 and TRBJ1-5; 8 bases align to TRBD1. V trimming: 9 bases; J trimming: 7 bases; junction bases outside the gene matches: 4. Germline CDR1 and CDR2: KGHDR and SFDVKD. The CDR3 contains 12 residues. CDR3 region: CATGTGKQPQHF. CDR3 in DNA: TGTGCCACCGGGACAGGTAAACAGCCCCAGCATTTT.

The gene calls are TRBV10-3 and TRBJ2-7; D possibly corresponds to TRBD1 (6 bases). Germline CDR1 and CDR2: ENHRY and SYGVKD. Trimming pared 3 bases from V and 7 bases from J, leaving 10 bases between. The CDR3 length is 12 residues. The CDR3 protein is CAISDCQGEQYF. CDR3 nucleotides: TGTGCCATCAGTGACTGCCAGGGGGAGCAGTACTTC.

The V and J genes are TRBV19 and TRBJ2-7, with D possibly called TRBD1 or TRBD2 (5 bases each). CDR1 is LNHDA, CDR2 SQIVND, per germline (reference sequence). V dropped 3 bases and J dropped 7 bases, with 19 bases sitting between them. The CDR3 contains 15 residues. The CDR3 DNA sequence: TGTGCCAGTAGTATTTCGGGGACCAGGCTACGGGAGCAGTACTTC. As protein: CASSISGTRLREQYF.

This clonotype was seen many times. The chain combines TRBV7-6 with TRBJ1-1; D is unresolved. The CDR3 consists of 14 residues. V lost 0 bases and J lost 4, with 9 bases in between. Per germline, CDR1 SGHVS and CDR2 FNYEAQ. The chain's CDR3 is CASSLAPLGTEAFF. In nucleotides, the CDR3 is TGTGCCAGCAGCTTAGCTCCTTTAGGCACTGAAGCTTTCTTT.

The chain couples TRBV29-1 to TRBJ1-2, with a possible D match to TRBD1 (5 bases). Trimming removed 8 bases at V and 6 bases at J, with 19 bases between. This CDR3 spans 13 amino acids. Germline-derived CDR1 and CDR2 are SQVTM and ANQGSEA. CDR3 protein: CSTIGQGVNGYTF. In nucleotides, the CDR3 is TGCAGCACCATTGGGCAGGGTGTGAATGGCTACACCTTC. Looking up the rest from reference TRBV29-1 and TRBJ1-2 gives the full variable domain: SAVISQKPSRDICQRGTSLTIQCQVDSQVTMMFWYRQQPGQSLTLIATANQGSEATYESGFVIDKFPISRPNLTFSTLTVSNMSPEDSSIYLCSTIGQGVNGYTFGSGTRLTVV.

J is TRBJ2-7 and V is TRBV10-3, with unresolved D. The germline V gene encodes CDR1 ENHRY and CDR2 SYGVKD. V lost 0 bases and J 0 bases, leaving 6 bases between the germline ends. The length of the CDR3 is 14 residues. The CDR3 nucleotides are TGTGCCATCAGTGAGTCAGTGAGCTCCTACGAGCAGTACTTC. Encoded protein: CAISESVSSYEQYF.

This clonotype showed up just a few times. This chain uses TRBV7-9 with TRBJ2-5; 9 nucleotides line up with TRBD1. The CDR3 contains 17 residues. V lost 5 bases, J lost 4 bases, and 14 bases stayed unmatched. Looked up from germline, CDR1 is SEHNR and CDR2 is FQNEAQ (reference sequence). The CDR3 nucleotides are TGTGCCAGCAGCCGACCGCCCGGGACAGGGCGTACAGAGACCCAGTACTTC. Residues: CASSRPPGTGRTETQYF.

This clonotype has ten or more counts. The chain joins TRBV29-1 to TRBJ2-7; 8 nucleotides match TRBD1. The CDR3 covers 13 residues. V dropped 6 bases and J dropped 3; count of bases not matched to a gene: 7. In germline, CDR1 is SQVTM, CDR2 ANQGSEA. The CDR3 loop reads CSVRATGGYEQYF. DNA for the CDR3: TGCAGCGTCCGGGCCACAGGGGGCTACGAGCAGTACTTC.

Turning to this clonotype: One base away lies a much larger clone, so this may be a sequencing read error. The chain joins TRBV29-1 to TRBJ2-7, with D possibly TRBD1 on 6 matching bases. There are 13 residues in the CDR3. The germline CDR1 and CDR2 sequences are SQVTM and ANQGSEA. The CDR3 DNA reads TGCAGCGTAGCTGACAGGTTAACCTACGAGCACTACTTC. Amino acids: CSVADRLTYEHYF.

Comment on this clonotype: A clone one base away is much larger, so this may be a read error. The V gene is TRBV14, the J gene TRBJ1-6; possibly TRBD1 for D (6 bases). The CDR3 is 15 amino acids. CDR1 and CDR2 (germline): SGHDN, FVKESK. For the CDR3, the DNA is TGTGTCAGCAGCCAACACCCCAGGGGTGGGTCACCCCTCCACTTT. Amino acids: CVSSQHPRGGSPLHF.